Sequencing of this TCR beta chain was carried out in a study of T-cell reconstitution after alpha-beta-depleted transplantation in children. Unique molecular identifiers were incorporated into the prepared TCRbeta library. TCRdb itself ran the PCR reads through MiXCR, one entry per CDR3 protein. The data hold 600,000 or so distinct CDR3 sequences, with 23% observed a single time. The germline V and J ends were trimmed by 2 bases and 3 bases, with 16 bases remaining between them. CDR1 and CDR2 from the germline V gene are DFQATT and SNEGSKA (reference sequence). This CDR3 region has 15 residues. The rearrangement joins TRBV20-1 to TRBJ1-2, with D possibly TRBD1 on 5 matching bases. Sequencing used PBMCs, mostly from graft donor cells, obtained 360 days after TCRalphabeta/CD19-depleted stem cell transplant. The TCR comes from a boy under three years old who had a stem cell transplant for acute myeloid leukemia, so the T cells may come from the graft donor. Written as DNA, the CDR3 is TGCAGTGCTAGATCAGAGCGGGGGACGTACTATGGCTACACCTTC. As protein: CSARSERGTYYGYTF.